These T cell receptor beta chains were read from a single sample in a study of blood T cells in healthy people across ages. TCRdb reanalysed the 5' RACE reads using MiXCR and keeps one entry per CDR3 protein. The table includes approximately 1,000,000 distinct CDR3 sequences, more than 40% detected once. The sequencing sample was made of blood. The receptors stem from a woman aged 60-75 years in good health. Both conserved end residues are part of each CDR3. The order of the fields is D gene, V gene, J gene, CDR3 protein. D genes are given only for firm matches.

>TRBD2|TRBV5-1|TRBJ2-1
CASSLVAGVVNEQFF
>NA|TRBV7-6|TRBJ1-1
CASSLEVVGRVTEAFF
>NA|TRBV2|TRBJ2-3
CASTRDTTDTQYF
>TRBD2|TRBV20-1|TRBJ2-7
CSAKPTSGYEQYF
>NA|TRBV20-1|TRBJ2-1
CSAKKGFNNEQFF
>TRBD2|TRBV2|NA
CASKPLPSGSYEQYF
>NA|TRBV11-2|NA
CASSRGGGIEQYF
>TRBD2|TRBV28|TRBJ2-5
CASSTWTSGGGETQYF
>NA|TRBV3-1|TRBJ2-7
CATSQDTVSSYEQYF
>NA|TRBV10-3|TRBJ1-5
CTISERQGTQPQHF
>NA|TRBV12-3/TRBV12-4|TRBJ2-3
CASSSVDLVADTQYF
>NA|TRBV7-9|TRBJ2-7
CASSLDSEQYF
>NA|TRBV7-9|TRBJ2-1
CASRILVDEQFF
>NA|TRBV20-1|TRBJ2-7
CSARAGGGLYEQYF
>NA|TRBV15|TRBJ2-1
CATSRDRQYNEQFF
>TRBD1|TRBV5-1|TRBJ2-1
CASSLNFGTGQLYNEQFF
>TRBD1|TRBV27|TRBJ2-7
CASSLQEGASYEQYF
>NA|TRBV5-1|TRBJ2-7
CASAGVDYEQYF
>TRBD2|TRBV20-1|TRBJ2-1
CSAGGVAGYNEQFF
>NA|TRBV10-3|TRBJ1-5
CAISENGRETFSNQPQHF
>NA|TRBV5-1|TRBJ2-5
CASSLNGAQETQYF
>NA|TRBV27|TRBJ2-4
CASSSPGTIYERYF
>NA|TRBV25-1|TRBJ2-5
CASSVQGLETQYF
>NA|TRBV5-1|TRBJ2-2
CASHSGYDTGELFF
>NA|TRBV12-3/TRBV12-4|TRBJ1-6
CASSLGTDSPLHF
>NA|TRBV7-9|TRBJ2-2
CASTRTGELFF
>TRBD1|TRBV20-1|NA
CSARDFSILSGTGGNVEQYF
>NA|TRBV18|TRBJ2-7
CASSPRAYSIYEQYF
>TRBD1|TRBV20-1|TRBJ2-7
CSARDFVGQGYEQYF
>TRBD2|TRBV3-1|TRBJ2-3
CASSQESNIAGFSTDTQYF
>TRBD2|TRBV29-1|TRBJ2-3
CSGGWRERVGDTQYF
>NA|TRBV27|TRBJ1-1
CASKGTMNTEAFF
>NA|TRBV2|TRBJ2-1
CASSERGASYNEQFF
>TRBD1|TRBV5-1|TRBJ2-6
CASRRTGETSGANVLTF
>NA|TRBV6-1|TRBJ2-7
CASSENEPYEQYF
>NA|TRBV20-1|TRBJ2-1
CSAEAPNEQFF
>NA|TRBV7-2|TRBJ2-7
CAGSGGHRSYEQYF
>NA|TRBV11-2|TRBJ2-4
CASSRTGALAKNIQYF
>NA|TRBV5-1|TRBJ2-1
CASSPFENEQFF
>NA|TRBV29-1|TRBJ2-5
CSVVRNLGPPAETQYF
>NA|TRBV30|TRBJ2-7
CAWSQGGISYEQYF
>TRBD2|TRBV28|TRBJ2-7
CASSPPGLAPYEQYF
>NA|TRBV7-2|TRBJ2-6
CASSLVAFGAGGANVLTF
>NA|TRBV6-2/TRBV6-3|TRBJ2-7
CASSSRQSYEQYF
>NA|TRBV9|TRBJ2-1
CASSVAGTLNNEQFF